This T cell receptor (beta chain) was identified during a study of lymphopenia after photon versus proton radiotherapy. The CDR3 contains 14 residues. V gave up 6 bases and J gave up 9 bases, with 17 bases separating them. The germline V gene has CDR1 SNHLY and CDR2 FYNNEI. Using immunoSEQ multiplex PCR, the repertoire was profiled, and TCRdb retains in-frame clones only, with some absent. In the table there are about 160,000 clones, around nine tenths of which are singletons. This TCR was sampled from a man aged 45-60 years with gastric cancer. Sample: peripheral blood, taken from a patient treated with photon-based radiotherapy. The rearrangement links TRBV2 to TRBJ2-2; the D call may be TRBD1 or TRBD2 (5 bases each). The CDR3 protein is CASSLRDQLRELFF. CDR3 nucleotides: TGTGCCAGCAGCCTCCGGGACCAACTCCGGGAGCTGTTTTTT.